This T cell receptor beta chain was identified in a study of vaccination and CD4 T cells after COVID-19. With respect to this clonotype: Its antigen is undetermined.

Treatment: approximately nine-day PBMC culture with coronavirus spike peptide pools or control peptides (ViraFEST assay). Oncomine TCR Beta short-read sequencing was applied to DNA from cultured CD4+ T cells. TCRdb analysed the PCR reads with MiXCR anew, one entry per CDR3 protein. The table lists around 16,000 distinct CDR3 sequences, 73% of them singletons, with approximately 4.2% in the top ten. CDR1 is MDHEN and CDR2 is SYDVKM in the germline V gene. The V end was cut by 6 bases, the J end by 1 base, with 19 bases between. The CDR3 runs 16 residues. Material: CD4+ T cells from blood, cultured in vitro. The chain has TRBV28 and TRBJ2-7; D is perhaps TRBD2 (6 bases). The receptor comes from a human donor who had recovered from COVID-19. The CDR3 nucleotides are TGTGCCAGCAGACCACAAGGCGGGATCGGGTCCTACGAGCAGTACTTC. Translation gives CASRPQGGIGSYEQYF.